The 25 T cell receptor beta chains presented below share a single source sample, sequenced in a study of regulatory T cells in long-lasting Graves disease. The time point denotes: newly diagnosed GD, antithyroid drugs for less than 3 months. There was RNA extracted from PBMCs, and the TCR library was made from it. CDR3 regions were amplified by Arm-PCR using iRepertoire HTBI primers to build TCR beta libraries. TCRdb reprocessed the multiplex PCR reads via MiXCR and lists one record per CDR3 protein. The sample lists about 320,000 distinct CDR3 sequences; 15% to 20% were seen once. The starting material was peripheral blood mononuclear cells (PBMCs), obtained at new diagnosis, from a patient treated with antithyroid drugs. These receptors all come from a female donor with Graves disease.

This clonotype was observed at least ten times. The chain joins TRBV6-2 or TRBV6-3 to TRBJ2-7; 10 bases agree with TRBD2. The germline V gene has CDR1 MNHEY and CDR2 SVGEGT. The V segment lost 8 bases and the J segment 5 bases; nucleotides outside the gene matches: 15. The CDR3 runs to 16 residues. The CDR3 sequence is CASRTLAGVPIHEQYF. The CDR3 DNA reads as TGTGCCAGCCGAACCCTAGCGGGAGTTCCCATCCACGAGCAGTACTTC.

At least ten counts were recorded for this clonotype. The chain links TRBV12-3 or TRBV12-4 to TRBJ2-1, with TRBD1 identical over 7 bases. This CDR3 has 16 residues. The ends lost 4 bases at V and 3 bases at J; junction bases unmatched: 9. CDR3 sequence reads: CASSSSGTDIYNEQFF. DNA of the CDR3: TGTGCCAGCAGTTCCTCCGGGACAGATATCTACAATGAGCAGTTCTTC.

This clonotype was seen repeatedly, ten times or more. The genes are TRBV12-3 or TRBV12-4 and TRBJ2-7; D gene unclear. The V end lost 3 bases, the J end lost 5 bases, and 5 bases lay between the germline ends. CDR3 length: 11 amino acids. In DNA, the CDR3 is TGTGCCAGCAGTTTCCAGAACGAGCAGTACTTC. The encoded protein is CASSFQNEQYF.

CDR3 coding DNA: TGTGCCAGCAGCGTAGGGACTGCACACTCCTACGAGCAGTACTTC. It encodes CASSVGTAHSYEQYF. This sequence joins TRBV9 and TRBJ2-7; maybe TRBD2 (5 bases). Germline V lookup: CDR1 SGDLS, CDR2 YYNGEE. There are 15 residues in the CDR3. The ends were cut back, 0 bases at V and 0 bases at J, with 10 bases in the middle.

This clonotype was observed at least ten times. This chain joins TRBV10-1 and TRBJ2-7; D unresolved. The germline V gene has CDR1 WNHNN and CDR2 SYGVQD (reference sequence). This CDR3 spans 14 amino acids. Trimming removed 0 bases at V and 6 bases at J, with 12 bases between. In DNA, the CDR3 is TGCGCCAGCAGTGAGTCGGCGTTCGTCTCCGAGCAGTACTTC. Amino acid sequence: CASSESAFVSEQYF.

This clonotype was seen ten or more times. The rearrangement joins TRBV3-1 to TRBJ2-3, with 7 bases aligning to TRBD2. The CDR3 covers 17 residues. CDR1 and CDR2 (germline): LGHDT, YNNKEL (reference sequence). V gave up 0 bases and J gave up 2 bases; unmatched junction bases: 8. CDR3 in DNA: TGTGCCAGCAGCCAAGACCGAGCGGGAAGTGACACAGATACGCAGTATTTT. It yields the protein CASSQDRAGSDTDTQYF.

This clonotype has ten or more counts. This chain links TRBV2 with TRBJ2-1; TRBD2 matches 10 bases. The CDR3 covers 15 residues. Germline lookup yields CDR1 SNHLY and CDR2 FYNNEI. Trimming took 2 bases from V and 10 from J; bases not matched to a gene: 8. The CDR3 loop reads CASSETSGAVKEQFF. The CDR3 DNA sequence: TGTGCCAGCAGTGAAACTAGCGGGGCTGTTAAGGAGCAGTTCTTC.

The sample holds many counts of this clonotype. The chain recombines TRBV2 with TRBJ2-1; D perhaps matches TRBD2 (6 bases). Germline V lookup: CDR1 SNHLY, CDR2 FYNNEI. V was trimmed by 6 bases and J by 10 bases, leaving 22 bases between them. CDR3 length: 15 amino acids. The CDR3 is CASRTTGTPLLEQFF. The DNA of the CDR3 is TGTGCCAGCAGGACTACCGGGACTCCCCTTTTAGAGCAGTTCTTC.

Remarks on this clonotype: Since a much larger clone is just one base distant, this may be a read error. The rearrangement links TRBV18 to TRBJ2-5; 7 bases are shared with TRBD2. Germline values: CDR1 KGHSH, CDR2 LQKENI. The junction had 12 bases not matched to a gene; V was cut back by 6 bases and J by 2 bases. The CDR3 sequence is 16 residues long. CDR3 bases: TGTGCCAGCTCCCACTCCCTGGCAGCGGGACAAGAGACCCAGTACTTC. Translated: CASSHSLAAGQETQYF.

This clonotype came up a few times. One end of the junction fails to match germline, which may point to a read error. As DNA, the CDR3 is TGCAGTGCTAGAGATAGCGGCAGACAAGAGACCCGGTACTTC. This encodes CSARDSGRQETRYF. The V and J genes are TRBV20-1 and TRBJ2-5; a weak D match, TRBD2 (6 bases). Germline lookup yields CDR1 DFQATT and CDR2 SNEGSKA (reference sequence). The CDR3 has 14 amino acids.

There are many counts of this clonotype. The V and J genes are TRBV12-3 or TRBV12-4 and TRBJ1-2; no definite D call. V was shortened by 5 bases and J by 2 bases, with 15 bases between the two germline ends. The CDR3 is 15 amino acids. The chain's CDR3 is CASSPSSFTNYGYTF. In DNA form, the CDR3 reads TGTGCCAGCAGTCCAAGCTCCTTCACGAACTATGGCTACACCTTC.

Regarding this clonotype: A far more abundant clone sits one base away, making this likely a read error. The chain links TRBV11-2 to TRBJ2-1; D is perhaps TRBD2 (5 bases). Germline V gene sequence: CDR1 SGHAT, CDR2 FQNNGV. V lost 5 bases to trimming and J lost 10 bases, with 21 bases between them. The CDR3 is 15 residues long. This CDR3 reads CASSLITGLHYEQFF. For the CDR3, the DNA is TGTGCCAGCAGCCTAATCACCGGACTCCACTACGAGCAGTTCTTC. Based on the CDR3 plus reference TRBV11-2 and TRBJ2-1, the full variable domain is EAGVAQSPRYKIIEKRQSVAFWCNPISGHATLYWYQQILGQGPKLLIQFQNNGVVDDSQLPKDRFSAERLKGVDSTLKIQPAKLEDSAVYLCASSLITGLHYEQFFGPGTRLTVL.

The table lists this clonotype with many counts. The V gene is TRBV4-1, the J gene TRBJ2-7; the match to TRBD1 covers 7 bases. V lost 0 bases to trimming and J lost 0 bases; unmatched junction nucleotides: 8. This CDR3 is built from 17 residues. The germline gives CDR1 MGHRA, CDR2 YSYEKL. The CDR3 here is CASSQDTETGSSYEQYF. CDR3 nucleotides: TGCGCCAGCAGCCAAGATACCGAGACAGGGAGCTCCTACGAGCAGTACTTC.

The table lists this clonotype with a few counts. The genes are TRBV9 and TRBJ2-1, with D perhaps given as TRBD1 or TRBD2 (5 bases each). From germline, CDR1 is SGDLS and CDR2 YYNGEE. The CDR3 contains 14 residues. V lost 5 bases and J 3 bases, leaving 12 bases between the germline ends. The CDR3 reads CASRRGTDYNEQFF. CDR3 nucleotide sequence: TGTGCCAGCAGGAGAGGGACCGACTACAATGAGCAGTTCTTC.

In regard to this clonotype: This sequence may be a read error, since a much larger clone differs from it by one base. CDR3 DNA: TGTGCCAGCAGTCTCGCAGCGACAGCCCTACGAGTAGAGCGGTACTTC. It is translated as CASSLAATALRVERYF. The chain carries TRBV27 and TRBJ2-7; tentatively, D is TRBD1 (5 bases). This CDR3 has 16 residues. The germline V gene has CDR1 MNHEY and CDR2 SMNVEV (reference sequence).

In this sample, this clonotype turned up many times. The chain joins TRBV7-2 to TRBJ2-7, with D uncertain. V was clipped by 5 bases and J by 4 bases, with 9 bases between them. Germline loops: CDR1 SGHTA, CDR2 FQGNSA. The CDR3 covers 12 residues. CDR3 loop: CASSQNRYEQYF. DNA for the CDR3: TGTGCCAGCAGCCAGAATCGGTACGAGCAGTACTTC.

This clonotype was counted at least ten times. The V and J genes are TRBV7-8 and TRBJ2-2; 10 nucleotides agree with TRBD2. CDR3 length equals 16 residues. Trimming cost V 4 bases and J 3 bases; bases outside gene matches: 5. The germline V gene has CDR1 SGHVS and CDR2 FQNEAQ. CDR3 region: CASSSRTSGYTGELFF. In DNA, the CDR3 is TGTGCCAGCAGCTCCCGGACTAGCGGATACACCGGGGAGCTGTTTTTT.

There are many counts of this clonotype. The CDR3 sequence is CATRRETALSYNEQFF. CDR3 sequence (DNA): TGTGCCACTCGCCGCGAGACCGCCCTCTCCTACAATGAGCAGTTCTTC. J is TRBJ2-1 and V is TRBV27, with D hard to call. Between the trimmed V and J ends, which lost 10 bases and 0 bases, there was a span of 19 bases. CDR3 length: 16 amino acids. Germline V lookup: CDR1 MNHEY, CDR2 SMNVEV (reference sequence).

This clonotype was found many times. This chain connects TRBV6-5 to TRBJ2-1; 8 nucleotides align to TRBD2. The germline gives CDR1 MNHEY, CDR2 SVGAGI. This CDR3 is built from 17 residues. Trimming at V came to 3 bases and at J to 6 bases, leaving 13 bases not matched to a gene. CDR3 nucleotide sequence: TGTGCCAGCAGTTATGGGCAGGGGCTAGCGGGCCCCAATGAGCAGTTCTTC. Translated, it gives CASSYGQGLAGPNEQFF.

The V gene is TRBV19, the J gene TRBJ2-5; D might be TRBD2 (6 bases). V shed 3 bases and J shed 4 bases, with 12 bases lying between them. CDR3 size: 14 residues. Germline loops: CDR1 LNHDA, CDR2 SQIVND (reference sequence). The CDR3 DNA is TGTGCCAGTAGTATGAGTCTAGCGTCAGAGACCCAGTACTTC. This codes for CASSMSLASETQYF.

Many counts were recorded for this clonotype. The CDR3 DNA follows: TGTGCCAGTAGTACTACAGGGACGACTGAAGCTTTCTTT. This gives the protein CASSTTGTTEAFF. V and J are TRBV19 and TRBJ1-1; D may be TRBD1 (6 bases). This CDR3 spans 13 amino acids. V was trimmed by 4 bases and J by 5 bases, leaving 11 bases between them. CDR1 is LNHDA and CDR2 is SQIVND in the germline V gene (reference sequence).

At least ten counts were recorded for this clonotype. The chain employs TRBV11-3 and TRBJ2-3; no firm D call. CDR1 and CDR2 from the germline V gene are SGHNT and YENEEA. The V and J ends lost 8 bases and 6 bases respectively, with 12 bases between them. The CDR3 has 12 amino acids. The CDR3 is CASCSGIDTQYF. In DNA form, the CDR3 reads TGTGCCAGCTGCTCTGGAATCGATACGCAGTATTTT.

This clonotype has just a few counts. The CDR3: CASSPPSLADTDTQYF. The CDR3 DNA reads TGTGCCAGCAGCCCCCCTTCGCTAGCGGACACAGATACGCAGTATTTT. This chain uses TRBV7-9 with TRBJ2-3, with 7 positions matching TRBD2. The trim removed 5 bases at V and 2 bases at J, leaving 10 bases unmatched. Germline V gene lookup returns CDR1 SEHNR and CDR2 FQNEAQ (reference sequence). The CDR3 extends over 16 amino acids.

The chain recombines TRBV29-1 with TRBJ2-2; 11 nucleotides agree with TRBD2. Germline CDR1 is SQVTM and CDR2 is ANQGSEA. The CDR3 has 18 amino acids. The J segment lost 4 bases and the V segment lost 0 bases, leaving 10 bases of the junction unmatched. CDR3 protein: CSVEESSSGRMFTGELFF. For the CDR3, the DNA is TGCAGCGTTGAAGAATCATCTAGCGGGAGGATGTTCACCGGGGAGCTGTTTTTT.

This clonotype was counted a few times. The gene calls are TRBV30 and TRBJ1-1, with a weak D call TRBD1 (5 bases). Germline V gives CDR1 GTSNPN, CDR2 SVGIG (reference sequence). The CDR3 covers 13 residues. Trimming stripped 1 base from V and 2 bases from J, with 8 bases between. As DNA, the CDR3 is TGTGCCTGGAGTGGACAGCCTAACACTGAAGCTTTCTTT. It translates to CAWSGQPNTEAFF.